The clone carrying this TCR beta chain has a count of ten or more. Its antigen is as yet unknown. Unique molecular identifiers had been added to the TCR beta cDNA libraries. TCRdb reprocessed the PCR reads via MiXCR and lists one record per CDR3 protein. The sample includes hundreds of thousands of distinct CDR3 sequences, roughly 30% of them seen just once. These data belong to a study of post-analysis software for immune sequencing data. In the study overall: Courses of disease covered relapsing-remitting, secondary progressive and progressive-relapsing multiple sclerosis.

This CDR3 region has 14 residues. CDR1 is SGHKS and CDR2 is YYEKEE in the germline V gene (reference sequence). The germline V and J ends were trimmed by 1 base and 5 bases, with 10 bases remaining between them. The study's findings and limits: Among multiple sclerosis patients, normalized Chao1 diversity was significantly below that of controls. Roughly five TRBV segments appeared more often in patients than in controls, and TRBV5-6, TRBV5-1 and TRBV20-1 were among these.

Sequences were obtained from blood. The chain is built from TRBV5-5 and TRBJ1-5; D possibly corresponds to TRBD1 (6 bases). This TCR was recovered from a girl under 18 with multiple sclerosis. The CDR3 DNA sequence: TGTGCCAGCAGCTTGTGGGCAGGGGATCAGCCCCAGCATTTT. Its protein is CASSLWAGDQPQHF.